The following is a T cell receptor beta chain sequence with its context. This entry comes from a study of circulating and synovial CD4+ cells in juvenile arthritis. The table came from immunoSEQ multiplex PCR; TCRdb's copy has only in-frame clones and leaves some out. The sample contains 39,000 or so clones, about 94% of which appear only once. V dropped 8 bases and J dropped 4; count of bases not matched to a gene: 12. Germline V CDR1 and CDR2: SNHLY, FYNNEI. The CDR3 loop spans 15 amino acids. This chain joins TRBV2 and TRBJ2-7, with 9 bases aligning to TRBD2. The sequenced material came from CD4+ T cells from blood. This sequence was found in a human donor with juvenile idiopathic arthritis. CDR3 in amino acids: CASVGAAGGTYEQYF. DNA of the CDR3: TGTGCCAGCGTGGGGGCCGCGGGGGGGACGTACGAGCAGTACTTC.